The sequence of this T cell receptor beta chain was determined in a study of CXCR3-negative and CXCR3-positive naive CD8 T cells. Study information: Collectively, the libraries yielded 140 million or so TRB reads in total, at about 1.5 +/- 0.3 million per library.

Through 5' RACE with UMI labels, the TRB cDNA libraries were prepared. Following a re-call of the 5' RACE reads, TCRdb has one entry per CDR3 protein and lacks DNA. The sample data list 100,000 to 150,000 distinct CDR3 sequences. Per germline, CDR1 SGHRS and CDR2 YFSETQ. The CDR3 runs 14 residues. The source of this sequence is a human donor in good health. Some clones in this sample may be carry-over from other donors' samples. Sequences were obtained from naive CXCR3- CD8+ T cells from blood. The subset here: CD45RO-CCR7+CD27+CD95- naive CD8+ T cells lacking CXCR3 (TNR3-). The V call is TRBV5-1, the J call TRBJ2-5; without DNA, the TCRdb call of TRBD1 cannot be checked. CDR3 sequence reads: CASSLGQLQETQYF.